This T cell receptor beta chain came from a study of cytomegalovirus exposure and HLA in healthy donors. Study-wide background: Tens of millions of unique TCRs, all from HLA-typed donors, were included in an early release of the data. Study-level points and caveats: According to a later analysis, donors in an Asian-associated ancestry cluster reportedly had fewer N-insertions than the approximately 730-donor mean. The authors later found most CMV-associated TCR beta chains appeared HLA-restricted.

Points on this clone: Antigen unknown.

PCR employed 60 Vbeta and 13 Jbeta primers. Assay: immunoSEQ multiplex PCR; the TCRdb copy retains only in-frame clones and omits some. The data show about 65,000 clones, 62% seen once. The CDR3 consists of 14 residues. The ends were cut back, 1 base at V and 3 bases at J, with 10 bases in the middle. CDR1 is LNHNV and CDR2 is YYDKDF in the germline V gene (reference sequence). This clonotype was sampled from a man aged 25 to 45 in good health and CMV-seronegative. V gene TRBV15 combines with J gene TRBJ2-7; D perhaps matches TRBD2 (6 bases). Material for sequencing was PBMCs. The CDR3 reads CATSRGREDYEQYF. The CDR3 DNA sequence: TGTGCCACCAGCAGAGGCAGGGAGGACTACGAGCAGTACTTC.